A selection of T cell receptor beta chains follows, all from one sample in a study of a mutant IDH1 vaccine in newly diagnosed glioma. Measured with immunoSEQ multiplex PCR; TCRdb has only the in-frame clones, and not every one. The table has tens of thousands of clones, approximately 71% seen once. Antigens of these TCRs are unknown. Sequencing was performed on PBMCs, taken from a glioma patient whose treatment included an IDH1 peptide vaccine. The receptor source for this set is a man between 50 and 59 years old with glioma. Each CDR3 is given with its conserved first and last residue. The order of the fields is clone size, D gene, V gene, J gene, CDR3 protein, CDR3 DNA. The D gene is left open where the match is weak. Part of the rows lack a size; the others show once, few, many or a class for expanded clones.

clone_size: -; d_call: -; v_call: TRBV30; j_call: TRBJ1-2; cdr3_aa: CAWGNREVGIGNGYTF; cdr3_nt: TGTGCCTGGGGGAACAGGGAGGTCGGAATCGGGAATGGCTACACCTTC
clone_size: -; d_call: TRBD1; v_call: TRBV6-5; j_call: TRBJ2-7; cdr3_aa: CASTRTGQYEQYF; cdr3_nt: TGTGCCAGCACCCGGACAGGGCAGTACGAGCAGTACTTC
clone_size: -; d_call: TRBD2; v_call: TRBV4-1; j_call: TRBJ2-1; cdr3_aa: CASSLEGLEANEQFF; cdr3_nt: TGCGCCAGCAGCCTCGAGGGACTAGAGGCGAATGAGCAGTTCTTC
clone_size: -; d_call: TRBD1; v_call: TRBV11-2; j_call: TRBJ2-3; cdr3_aa: CASSLEGDRSTDTQYF; cdr3_nt: TGTGCCAGCAGCTTAGAAGGGGACAGAAGCACAGATACGCAGTATTTT
clone_size: -; d_call: -; v_call: TRBV6-1; j_call: TRBJ1-5; cdr3_aa: CASSVLDSQPQHF; cdr3_nt: TGTGCCAGCAGTGTCCTCGACAGCCAGCCCCAGCATTTT
clone_size: -; d_call: TRBD1; v_call: TRBV18; j_call: TRBJ2-5; cdr3_aa: CASSPNGQGIQETQYF; cdr3_nt: TGTGCCAGCTCACCGAACGGACAGGGGATTCAAGAGACCCAGTACTTC
clone_size: -; d_call: -; v_call: TRBV5-5; j_call: TRBJ1-3; cdr3_aa: CASSLGLAEVNTIYF; cdr3_nt: TGTGCCAGCAGCCTCGGGCTTGCCGAGGTGAACACCATATATTTT
clone_size: -; d_call: -; v_call: TRBV30; j_call: TRBJ1-2; cdr3_aa: CAWRGDTSNYGYTF; cdr3_nt: TGTGCCTGGAGGGGGGACACCTCTAACTATGGCTACACCTTC
clone_size: many; d_call: -; v_call: TRBV6-1; j_call: TRBJ2-2; cdr3_aa: CASSETFTGELFF; cdr3_nt: TGTGCCAGCAGTGAAACCTTCACCGGGGAGCTGTTTTTT
clone_size: -; d_call: TRBD1; v_call: TRBV11-1; j_call: TRBJ2-7; cdr3_aa: CASTLGQGPYEQYF; cdr3_nt: TGTGCCAGCACCCTAGGACAGGGACCCTACGAGCAGTACTTC
clone_size: -; d_call: TRBD2; v_call: TRBV30; j_call: TRBJ2-3; cdr3_aa: CAWSLIAGVTDTQYF; cdr3_nt: TGTGCCTGGAGTCTGATAGCGGGGGTCACAGATACGCAGTATTTT
clone_size: -; d_call: TRBD1; v_call: TRBV2; j_call: TRBJ1-1; cdr3_aa: CASSSIGQGQAMNTEAFF; cdr3_nt: TGTGCCAGCAGTTCTATTGGACAGGGGCAAGCTATGAACACTGAAGCTTTCTTT
clone_size: once; d_call: -; v_call: TRBV15; j_call: TRBJ1-1; cdr3_aa: CATSRDIDWREAFF; cdr3_nt: TGTGCCACCAGCAGAGATATAGACTGGAGGGAAGCTTTCTTT
clone_size: -; d_call: -; v_call: TRBV28; j_call: TRBJ2-3; cdr3_aa: CASSRRGADTQYF; cdr3_nt: TGTGCCAGCAGTAGGCGGGGCGCAGATACGCAGTATTTT
clone_size: -; d_call: -; v_call: TRBV6-5; j_call: TRBJ1-1; cdr3_aa: CASQRDTEAFF; cdr3_nt: TGTGCCAGCCAGAGGGACACTGAAGCTTTCTTT